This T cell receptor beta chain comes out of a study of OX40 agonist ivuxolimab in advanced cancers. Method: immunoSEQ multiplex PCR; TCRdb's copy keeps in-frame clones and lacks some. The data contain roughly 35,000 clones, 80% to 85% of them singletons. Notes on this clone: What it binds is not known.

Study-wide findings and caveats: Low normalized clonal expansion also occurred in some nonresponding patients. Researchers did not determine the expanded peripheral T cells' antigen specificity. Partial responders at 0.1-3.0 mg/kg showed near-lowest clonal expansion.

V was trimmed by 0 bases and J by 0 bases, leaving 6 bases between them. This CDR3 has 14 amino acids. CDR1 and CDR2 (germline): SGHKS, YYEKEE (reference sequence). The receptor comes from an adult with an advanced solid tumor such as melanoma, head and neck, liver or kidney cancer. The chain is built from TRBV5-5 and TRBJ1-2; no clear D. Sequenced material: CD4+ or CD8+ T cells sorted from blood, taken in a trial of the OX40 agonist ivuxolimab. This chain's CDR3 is CASSLGAANYGYTF. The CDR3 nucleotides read TGTGCCAGCAGCTTGGGGGCGGCTAACTATGGCTACACCTTC.